These 31 T cell receptor beta chains share one sample of origin, sequenced in a study of CD8+CD57+ T cells in acquired aplastic anemia. Genomic DNA templated the TCR beta VDJ and CDR3 profiling. TCRdb re-called the reads through MiXCR, storing one row per CDR3 protein. The sample holds 200,000 to 300,000 distinct CDR3 sequences; approximately 80% are singletons and the top ten take 40% to 55%. For sequencing, patients were chosen who had shown expansion of CD8+CD57+ cells by flow cytometry. Input material: sorted CD4+, CD8+, or CD8+CD57+ T cells (not recorded which) from PBMCs. The receptors originated from a human donor with aplastic anemia.

The chain recombines TRBV7-3 with TRBJ1-5; TRBD1 might be the D (5 bases). Germline V gene sequence: CDR1 SGHTA, CDR2 FQGTGA. V lost 3 bases to trimming and J lost 16 bases, with 25 bases between them. The CDR3 length is 15 residues. CDR3 DNA sequence: TGTGCCAGCAGCTTGGCGGGGCCTTACAATGAGCAGTTCCATTTT. Translating it yields CASSLAGPYNEQFHF.

The chain joins TRBV7-3 to TRBJ2-7, with D possibly being TRBD1 or TRBD2 (5 bases each). CDR1 is SGHTA and CDR2 is FQGTGA in the germline V gene. There are 18 residues in the CDR3. V was clipped by 6 bases and J by 1 base, with 25 bases between them. The CDR3 DNA reads TGTGCCAGCAGTTTTCACGGGGCTTGGGGAGCCCTTTCCTACGAGCAGTACGTC. Translation gives CASSFHGAWGALSYEQYV.

The count of this clonotype is one. The chain recombines TRBV20-1 with TRBJ1-6; 9 positions agree with TRBD1. The CDR3 totals 15 residues. Per germline, CDR1 DFQATT and CDR2 SNEGSKA (reference sequence). V dropped 4 bases and J dropped 6; count of bases not matched to a gene: 7. The CDR3 bases are TGCAGTGCTACCCTGGGACAGGGAGGTAATTCACCCCTCCACTTT. Translation: CSATLGQGGNSPLHF.

Turning to this clonotype: At one of its ends the junction is not consistent with the germline gene, which may arise from a read error. The rearrangement links TRBV2 to TRBJ2-1; 10 nucleotides line up with TRBD2. The CDR3 runs 13 residues. Germline CDR1 and CDR2: SNHLY and FYNNEI. The CDR3 region is CASGHGLAESLYF. The CDR3, as DNA: TGTGCCAGCGGGCACGGACTAGCGGAAAGTCTGTACTTT.

This clonotype was observed a single time. At one end the junction does not follow the germline gene, possibly because of a read error. The V gene is TRBV19, the J gene TRBJ2-3; D unresolved. Germline V gene sequence: CDR1 LNHDA, CDR2 SQIVND (reference sequence). This CDR3 comprises 15 residues. CDR3 DNA sequence: TGTGCCAGTAGTATTGTTGGCGAGAGCACAAATAAGCAGTACTTT. Translated, it gives CASSIVGESTNKQYF.

With regard to this clonotype: The conserved phenylalanine or tryptophan is not found at the CDR3 terminus, so this likely reflects a read error. The limits of the CDR3 on the DNA are not certain, so only TCRdb's listed CDR3 is given. The CDR3 spells CASGDGGTDTQQFV. This rearrangement joins TRBV2 to TRBJ2-1; the listed D gene, TRBD1, was not tested against the DNA. The CDR3 contains 14 residues when both ends are counted. Germline CDR1 reads SNHLY; CDR2 reads FYNNEI.

The chain carries TRBV9 and TRBJ1-2; no definite D call. The CDR3 length is 15 residues. V gave up 0 bases and J gave up 11 bases, with 20 bases separating them. Germline assignment: CDR1 SGDLS and CDR2 YYNGEE. Written as DNA, the CDR3 is TGTGCCAGCAGCGTAGGGTCAGACGCGCAGTATTTTTACACCTTC. Translated: CASSVGSDAQYFYTF.

About this clonotype itself: Its ends do not fully match the called genes, so a read error is possible. The genes are TRBV15 and TRBJ1-1; D unresolved. The CDR3 spans 15 residues. Germline V gene data show CDR1 as LNHNV and CDR2 as YYDKDF (reference sequence). The CDR3 spells CASSLDRAGNTKAFF. The CDR3 nucleotides are TGTGCCAGCAGCTTAGATCGGGCAGGCAACACTAAAGCATTCTTT.

With regard to this clonotype: As the CDR3 is not closed by the conserved phenylalanine or tryptophan, this likely results from a read error. No DNA is shown, since the ends of the CDR3 on it are uncertain; the CDR3 is the one TCRdb lists. The chain recombines TRBV7-8 with TRBJ1-2. Germline V gene lookup returns CDR1 SGHVS and CDR2 FQNEAQ. Ends included, the CDR3 has 13 residues. CDR3 amino acids: CASSLGVGGGNTY.

J is TRBJ1-6 and V is TRBV7-9, with TRBD1 as a possible D gene (5 bases). The germline V gene encodes CDR1 SEHNR and CDR2 FQNEAQ (reference sequence). The CDR3 length is 15 residues. The V end lost 2 bases, the J end lost 5 bases, and 10 bases lay between the germline ends. CDR3 region: CASSLTAGNNSPLHF. Here the CDR3 DNA reads TGTGCCAGCAGCTTAACGGCAGGGAATAATTCACCCCTCCACTTT.

The chain joins TRBV7-8 to TRBJ2-7, with D maybe TRBD2 (5 bases). Germline V lookup: CDR1 SGHVS, CDR2 FQNEAQ. V was clipped by 2 bases and J by 1 base, with 21 bases between them. The CDR3 covers 18 residues. CDR3 DNA: TGTGCCAGCAGCTTACATCCAGGCCGGACTGCCCTTTCCTACGAGCAGTACGTC. Encoded protein: CASSLHPGRTALSYEQYV.

Concerning this clonotype: A read error may produce the germline difference seen at one junction end. The rearrangement uses TRBV25-1 and TRBJ2-3; TRBD2 aligns across 9 bases. Germline CDR1 MGHDK, CDR2 SYGVNS. The CDR3 length is 16 residues. The CDR3 protein is CAISETAGGPTDTQYF. The CDR3 DNA reads TGTGCCATCAGTGAGACAGCGGGGGGCCCCACAGATACGCAGTATTTT.

In its sample, this clonotype was seen once. The chain combines TRBV7-9 with TRBJ2-1; no clear D gene. The CDR3 totals 15 residues. The germline V gene has CDR1 SEHNR and CDR2 FQNEAQ (reference sequence). Trimming removed 2 bases from V and 16 bases from J, with 24 bases in between. The DNA of the CDR3 is TGTGCCAGCAGCTTAAAGGAACATACGCAGAATTTTCACTTCTTC. It yields the protein CASSLKEHTQNFHFF.

This clonotype was recorded once. This CDR3 fails to terminate in the conserved phenylalanine or tryptophan, so it likely reflects a read error. The DNA is omitted, as the CDR3 cannot be located on it reliably, and the CDR3 follows TCRdb's listing. The chain couples TRBV7-9 to TRBJ2-3; the tabulated D call, TRBD2, remains unverified against the DNA. Germline loops: CDR1 SEHNR, CDR2 FQNEAQ (reference sequence). The length of the CDR3 is 13 amino acids, counting both ends. The CDR3: CAYEVAAYQATQY.

This clonotype has only one observation. This CDR3 is missing its conserved last phenylalanine or tryptophan, likely due to a read error. This chain links TRBV10-3 with TRBJ2-3; tentative D call: TRBD2 (6 bases). CDR1 is ENHRY and CDR2 is SYGVKD in the germline V gene. The V gene lost 4 bases and the J gene lost 2 bases, with 10 bases spanning the gap. CDR3 length: 14 amino acids. The chain's CDR3 is CAISVEGFTDTQYL. Here the CDR3 DNA reads TGTGCCATCAGTGTGGAGGGGTTCACAGATACGCAGTATCTT.

Comments on this clonotype: One end of the junction is discordant with germline, which a read error may explain. The chain carries TRBV7-2 and TRBJ2-5; 7 bases align to TRBD1. Germline values: CDR1 SGHTA, CDR2 FQGNSA. This CDR3 region has 15 residues. The CDR3 DNA reads TGTGCCAGCAGCTTAGATCTGACAGGGAACACTGCCGAGTTCTTT. Its protein is CASSLDLTGNTAEFF.

This chain links TRBV7-8 with TRBJ1-1; tentatively, D is TRBD1 (6 bases). Trimming stripped 2 bases from V and 7 bases from J, with 14 bases between. Germline values: CDR1 SGHVS, CDR2 FQNEAQ. The CDR3 is 14 residues long. The DNA of the CDR3 is TGTGCCAGCAGCTTAAGCGGGACAACTAATGAAGCTTTCTTT. The encoded protein is CASSLSGTTNEAFF.

Turning to this clonotype: One junction end disagrees with the germline gene, perhaps due to a read error. The chain has TRBV2 and TRBJ2-3, with 9 bases that match TRBD2. Germline values: CDR1 SNHLY, CDR2 FYNNEI. The CDR3 sequence is 14 residues long. CDR3 residues: CASSEAGGTEPQYF. The CDR3 bases are TGTGCCAGCAGCGAAGCGGGAGGTACTGAGCCGCAGTATTTT.

V is TRBV11-3 and J is TRBJ2-3; no clear D. This CDR3 is built from 13 residues. Germline V gene sequence: CDR1 SGHNT, CDR2 YENEEA. V was cut by 5 bases and J by 7 bases, with 13 bases left in between. The CDR3 DNA reads TGTGCCAGCAGCCTGCGCACGAGCTATACGCAGTATTTT. This translates into CASSLRTSYTQYF.

As to this clonotype: One end of the junction varies from germline; a read error may be responsible. The rearrangement links TRBV7-2 to TRBJ2-3; possibly TRBD1 for D (6 bases). CDR3 size: 14 residues. CDR1 is SGHTA, CDR2 FQGNSA, per germline. CDR3: CASSLQGTGELLFF. The CDR3, as DNA: TGTGCCAGCAGCTTACAGGGGACCGGGGAGCTGTTGTTTTTT.

This clonotype was recorded a few times. The rearrangement links TRBV19 to TRBJ2-7; 8 bases agree with TRBD1. The V and J ends lost 8 bases and 2 bases, in that order; junction bases with no gene match: 2. The CDR3 is 12 residues long. The germline V gene has CDR1 LNHDA and CDR2 SQIVND (reference sequence). The CDR3 nucleotides are TGTGCCAGTGGGACAGGAGCCTACGAGCAGTACTTC. Protein: CASGTGAYEQYF.

The chain employs TRBV9 and TRBJ2-3; 8 bases line up with TRBD1. CDR3 length: 16 residues. Trimming removed 5 bases from V and 5 bases from J; junction bases left unmatched: 13. Looked up from germline, CDR1 is SGDLS and CDR2 is YYNGEE. The CDR3 coding sequence is TGTGCCAGCAGTGAACGGACAGGGTCGACCAAAGATACGCAGTATTTT. It encodes CASSERTGSTKDTQYF. The full variable domain, completed using reference TRBV9 and TRBJ2-3, is DSGVTQTPKHLITATGQRVTLRCSPRSGDLSVYWYQQSLDQGLQFLIQYYNGEERAKGNILERFSAQQFPDLHSELNLSSLELGDSALYFCASSERTGSTKDTQYFGPGTRLTVL.

In regard to this clonotype: The junction shows a germline mismatch at one end, possibly a read error. This chain joins TRBV11-2 and TRBJ2-1; maybe TRBD2 (5 bases). CDR3 length: 15 residues. Germline lookup yields CDR1 SGHAT and CDR2 FQNNGV. The CDR3 sequence: CASSLGAVSYNGQFF. Written as DNA, the CDR3 is TGTGCCAGCAGCTTAGGAGCGGTCTCCTACAATGGGCAGTTCTTC. The full variable domain, completed using reference TRBV11-2 and TRBJ2-1, is EAGVAQSPRYKIIEKRQSVAFWCNPISGHATLYWYQQILGQGPKLLIQFQNNGVVDDSQLPKDRFSAERLKGVDSTLKIQPAKLEDSAVYLCASSLGAVSYNGQFFGPGTRLTVL.

This chain links TRBV15 with TRBJ2-2; D is possibly TRBD2 (5 bases). The CDR3 consists of 15 residues. The germline V gene has CDR1 LNHNV and CDR2 YYDKDF (reference sequence). The V and J ends lost 3 bases and 6 bases respectively, with 14 bases between them. CDR3 bases: TGTGCCACCAGCAGGGTACGGGGAACGTCCGGGGAGCTGTTTTTT. Its protein product is CATSRVRGTSGELFF.

This chain connects TRBV7-8 to TRBJ2-7, with TRBD1 as a possible D gene (7 bases). The germline V gene encodes CDR1 SGHVS and CDR2 FQNEAQ. The CDR3 sequence is 18 residues long. The V end lost 3 bases, the J end lost 1 base, and 22 bases lay between the germline ends. As DNA, the CDR3 is TGTGCCAGCAGCTTTGAGGGAGGCGGGACAGCCCATTCCTACGAGCAGTACGTC. It translates to CASSFEGGGTAHSYEQYV.

This clonotype was detected a few times. The V gene is TRBV2, the J gene TRBJ2-3; D remains ambiguous. V lost 7 bases and J lost 0, with 5 bases in between. The CDR3 spans 12 residues. Germline lookup yields CDR1 SNHLY and CDR2 FYNNEI. The CDR3 sequence is CASKRSTDTQYF. In DNA, the CDR3 is TGTGCCAGCAAGAGAAGCACAGATACGCAGTATTTT.

The V call is TRBV7-6, the J call TRBJ2-3; 7 nucleotides agree with TRBD2. The end of the DNA is better explained by TRBJ2-2, so the J call may be wrong. The CDR3 contains 14 residues. Germline values: CDR1 SGHVS, CDR2 FNYEAQ. The CDR3, as DNA: TGTGCCAGCAGCTTCGTGGGAGGGCCCGGGGAGCTGTTTTTT. Amino acids: CASSFVGGPGELFF.

This clonotype occurred a few times. The junction and the germline gene differ at one end; a read error may be behind it. The CDR3 region is CASSLGSGTQYF. CDR3 nucleotides: TGTGCCAGCAGCTTAGGGTCTGGCACGCAGTACTTT. This chain links TRBV7-9 with TRBJ2-3, with D unclear. Germline V gene lookup returns CDR1 SEHNR and CDR2 FQNEAQ (reference sequence). The CDR3 totals 12 residues.

Comment on this clonotype: One end of the junction is discordant with germline, which a read error may explain. CDR3 sequence: CSARGWDKGDTEAFF. Written as DNA, the CDR3 is TGCAGTGCCAGAGGTTGGGACAAGGGAGACACTGAAGCTTTCTTT. The chain links TRBV20-1 to TRBJ1-1, with a tentative D call TRBD1 (6 bases). The germline gives CDR1 DFQATT, CDR2 SNEGSKA (reference sequence). The CDR3 has 15 residues.

On this clonotype: A read error may produce the germline difference seen at one junction end. The chain couples TRBV5-1 to TRBJ2-3; tentatively, D is TRBD1 or TRBD2 (6 bases each). CDR1 is SGHRS and CDR2 is YFSETQ in the germline V gene. This CDR3 region has 13 residues. The CDR3 protein is CASSYGGRGTQYF. In DNA, the CDR3 is TGTGCCAGCAGCTACGGGGGCAGGGGCACGCAGTATTTT. Looking up the rest from reference TRBV5-1 and TRBJ2-3 gives the full variable domain: KAGVTQTPRYLIKTRGQQVTLSCSPISGHRSVSWYQQTPGQGLQFLFEYFSETQRNKGNFPGRFSGRQFSNSRSEMNVSTLELGDSALYLCASSYGGRGTQYFGPGTRLTVL.

This rearrangement joins TRBV7-8 to TRBJ2-1, with 12 bases lining up with TRBD1. The J segment lost 11 bases and the V segment lost 5 bases, leaving 13 bases of the junction unmatched. This CDR3 contains 16 residues. The germline V gene has CDR1 SGHVS and CDR2 FQNEAQ. CDR3 protein: CASSPRPGTGGTQQFF. The CDR3 region has the DNA TGTGCCAGCAGCCCGCGTCCCGGGACAGGGGGCACTCAGCAGTTCTTC.